Below are 23 T cell receptor beta chains sequenced from a single sample in a study of blood T cells in healthy people across ages. The authors ran a second PCR of 7 to 11 cycles using a sample-barcoded 5' primer and a J-beta primer mix. TCRdb used MiXCR to reprocess the 5' RACE reads, holding one entry per CDR3 protein. The table lists approximately 790,000 distinct CDR3 sequences, around 62% of them singletons. The material sequenced was blood. All receptors derive from a man under 40 in good health.

This clonotype was seen a few times. J is TRBJ2-7 and V is TRBV9, with D perhaps TRBD2 (7 bases). This CDR3 has 15 residues. Germline lookup yields CDR1 SGDLS and CDR2 YYNGEE. V was pared by 4 bases and J by 3 bases, with 17 bases between. CDR3 in DNA: TGTGCCAGCAGCTCTAGGGGGGGGCGCAACTACGAGCAGTACTTC. Translating gives CASSSRGGRNYEQYF.

A few counts support this clonotype. This chain connects TRBV6-5 to TRBJ2-7, with TRBD2 matching over 8 bases. CDR1 and CDR2 from the germline V gene are MNHEY and SVGAGI. The trim removed 3 bases at V and 5 bases at J, leaving 9 bases unmatched. This CDR3 is 15 amino acids long. CDR3 sequence (DNA): TGTGCCAGCAGTTATGGCGGGGGGCGCGCGAACGAGCAGTACTTC. This translates into CASSYGGGRANEQYF.

The J gene is TRBJ2-3, the V gene TRBV5-1; 7 bases match TRBD1. CDR3 length: 15 residues. Unmatched junction bases numbered 5, after V lost 0 bases and J lost 4 bases. The germline V gene encodes CDR1 SGHRS and CDR2 YFSETQ. The CDR3 reads CASSLARQGADTQYF. Here the CDR3 DNA reads TGCGCCAGCAGCTTGGCCCGACAGGGCGCAGATACGCAGTATTTT.

This clonotype has only a few counts. The J gene is TRBJ2-1, the V gene TRBV27; the D is unclear. The germline V and J ends were trimmed by 4 bases and 5 bases, with 9 bases remaining between them. The CDR3 runs to 13 residues. The germline V gene encodes CDR1 MNHEY and CDR2 SMNVEV (reference sequence). CDR3 coding DNA: TGTGCCAGCAGTTCCAGAGGCAACAATGAGCAGTTCTTC. Protein: CASSSRGNNEQFF.

This sequence joins TRBV7-2 and TRBJ1-6, with D perhaps TRBD1 (5 bases). V lost 7 bases to trimming and J lost 1 base, with 14 bases between them. The CDR3 is made up of 16 amino acids. CDR1 SGHTA and CDR2 FQGNSA come from the germline V gene. The CDR3: CASILGTISYNSPLHF. The DNA for the CDR3 is TGTGCCAGCATCCTAGGGACTATTTCCTATAATTCACCCCTCCACTTT.

The chain is built from TRBV24-1 and TRBJ2-5; tentatively, D is TRBD2 (7 bases). This CDR3 region has 13 residues. The germline V gene has CDR1 KGHDR and CDR2 SFDVKD. V lost 6 bases to trimming and J lost 11 bases, with 18 bases between them. The CDR3 loop reads CATSQDSLREQYF. The CDR3 nucleotides read TGTGCCACCAGTCAGGACAGCCTGCGGGAGCAGTACTTC.

The chain combines TRBV20-1 with TRBJ2-7; D is possibly TRBD2 (5 bases). The CDR3 runs 16 residues. CDR1 is DFQATT and CDR2 is SNEGSKA in the germline V gene (reference sequence). Trimming removed 1 base from V and 0 bases from J, with 16 bases in between. The DNA for the CDR3 is TGCAGTGCTAGAGGTATACGGGATGCCGACTCCTACGAGCAGTACTTC. It codes for CSARGIRDADSYEQYF.

This clonotype has just a few counts. The V call is TRBV9, the J call TRBJ1-6; no definite D call. The germline V and J ends were trimmed by 0 bases and 8 bases, with 9 bases remaining between them. CDR1 SGDLS and CDR2 YYNGEE come from the germline V gene. The CDR3 runs 14 residues. The CDR3 loop reads CASSVGHPDSPLHF. The DNA for the CDR3 is TGTGCCAGCAGCGTAGGCCATCCAGATTCACCCCTCCACTTT.

The chain employs TRBV27 and TRBJ1-5; possibly TRBD1 for D (5 bases). Per germline, CDR1 MNHEY and CDR2 SMNVEV (reference sequence). V lost 3 bases and J lost 6, with 9 bases in between. The CDR3 is 13 residues long. CDR3 bases: TGTGCCAGCAGTTTCGGTAGGGGTCAGCCCCAGCATTTT. Its translation: CASSFGRGQPQHF.

Only a few counts were recorded for this clonotype. The chain employs TRBV20-1 and TRBJ2-7; 7 bases are a match to TRBD2. Germline V lookup: CDR1 DFQATT, CDR2 SNEGSKA (reference sequence). The CDR3 covers 13 residues. The V gene end was trimmed by 1 base and the J gene end by 2 bases; junction bases not matched to a gene: 2. The CDR3 nucleotides are TGCAGTGCTAGAGCCAGCGGGACCTACGAGCAGTACTTC. Translation: CSARASGTYEQYF.

The CDR3 sequence is CAWDRGPNSDTQYF. For the CDR3, the DNA is TGTGCCTGGGACAGGGGGCCGAACTCAGATACGCAGTATTTT. J is TRBJ2-3 and V is TRBV4-2; 12 bases are shared with TRBD1. CDR3 size: 14 residues. J gave up 4 bases and V 11 bases, and 7 bases lay outside the gene matches. Looked up from germline, CDR1 is LGHNA and CDR2 is YNFKEQ.

The gene calls are TRBV20-1 and TRBJ2-5; 10 nucleotides line up with TRBD1. This CDR3 is built from 15 residues. Trimming took 3 bases from V and 5 from J; bases not matched to a gene: 9. Germline V gene lookup returns CDR1 DFQATT and CDR2 SNEGSKA (reference sequence). DNA of the CDR3: TGCAGTGCTAGTAGCGGGACAGGGGTATCGGAGACCCAGTACTTC. Its translation: CSASSGTGVSETQYF.

The gene calls are TRBV15 and TRBJ2-1, with TRBD1 matching over 9 bases. V lost 0 bases, J lost 10 bases, and 7 bases stayed unmatched. The germline V gene has CDR1 LNHNV and CDR2 YYDKDF (reference sequence). This CDR3 is built from 15 residues. The CDR3 reads CATSRDRGQGVEQFF. In DNA form, the CDR3 reads TGTGCCACCAGCAGAGATAGGGGACAGGGAGTGGAGCAGTTCTTC.

This clonotype was found many times. The chain joins TRBV12-3 or TRBV12-4 to TRBJ2-4, with 14 bases lining up with TRBD2. V lost 6 bases to trimming and J lost 8 bases; unmatched junction nucleotides: 9. CDR3 length: 16 residues. The CDR3 DNA sequence: TGTGCCAGCAGCCCGACTAGCGGGGGGGCACGGGACATTCAGTACTTC. Protein product: CASSPTSGGARDIQYF.

The CDR3 bases are TGTGCCACACAGGTACGCTACGAGCAGTACTTC. Translated, it gives CATQVRYEQYF. The chain is built from TRBV6-5 and TRBJ2-7, with D perhaps TRBD1 (5 bases). The V gene lost 10 bases and the J gene lost 3 bases, with 10 bases spanning the gap. Germline V gene sequence: CDR1 MNHEY, CDR2 SVGAGI. The CDR3 is 11 amino acids.

The V and J genes are TRBV6-6 and TRBJ1-5; TRBD1 is a possible D gene (5 bases). In germline, CDR1 is MNHNY, CDR2 SVGAGI (reference sequence). V shed 7 bases and J shed 1 base, with 20 bases lying between them. The CDR3 has 17 residues. Here the CDR3 reads CASKSGSGRWSNQPQHF. Here the CDR3 DNA reads TGTGCCAGCAAGAGCGGTTCAGGGAGGTGGAGCAATCAGCCCCAGCATTTT.

V usage is TRBV7-2 and J usage is TRBJ2-3, with D unclear. Germline-derived CDR1 and CDR2 are SGHTA and FQGNSA. The CDR3 is 16 residues long. Between the trimmed V and J ends, which lost 0 bases and 2 bases, there was a span of 12 bases. The CDR3 is CASSLAGNYITDTQYF. DNA for the CDR3: TGTGCCAGCAGCTTAGCTGGGAACTACATCACAGATACGCAGTATTTT.

This chain connects TRBV9 to TRBJ1-5; weak D call: TRBD1 (5 bases). The V gene lost 0 bases and the J gene lost 2 bases, with 9 bases spanning the gap. Germline V lookup: CDR1 SGDLS, CDR2 YYNGEE. The CDR3 loop spans 15 amino acids. For the CDR3, the DNA is TGTGCCAGCAGCGTAGGGGGCGTTGGCAATCAGCCCCAGCATTTT. Protein sequence: CASSVGGVGNQPQHF.

The chain recombines TRBV7-3 with TRBJ2-1, with TRBD2 matching over 9 bases. The germline V gene has CDR1 SGHTA and CDR2 FQGTGA. The ends lost 4 bases at V and 2 bases at J; junction bases unmatched: 9. The CDR3 is made up of 17 amino acids. In DNA form, the CDR3 reads TGTGCCAGCAGCTCCCCGGGAGCGGGGGGAGCCTACAATGAGCAGTTCTTC. This sequence encodes CASSSPGAGGAYNEQFF.

Only a few counts were recorded for this clonotype. V is TRBV7-3 and J is TRBJ2-1; D gene ambiguous. Germline assignment: CDR1 SGHTA and CDR2 FQGTGA. The CDR3 loop spans 11 amino acids. V shed 3 bases and J shed 10 bases, with 7 bases lying between them. The CDR3 protein is CASSFAGEQFF. CDR3 nucleotides: TGTGCCAGCAGCTTCGCCGGGGAGCAGTTCTTC.

V is TRBV7-2 and J is TRBJ2-4; weak D call: TRBD1 (6 bases). Germline-derived CDR1 and CDR2 are SGHTA and FQGNSA. This CDR3 contains 15 residues. Trimming removed 5 bases at V and 4 bases at J, with 15 bases between. This CDR3 reads CASSLAQGSKNIQYF. The CDR3 DNA reads TGTGCCAGCAGCCTGGCACAGGGTTCAAAAAACATTCAGTACTTC.

V usage is TRBV9 and J usage is TRBJ1-2, with TRBD1 matching over 9 bases. The CDR3 is 16 residues long. Germline CDR1 SGDLS, CDR2 YYNGEE. With 0 bases clipped from V and 8 bases from J, the junction kept 11 bases outside the gene matches. CDR3 sequence reads: CASSVDWGGQGSGYTF. The CDR3 nucleotides are TGTGCCAGCAGCGTAGATTGGGGGGGACAGGGCAGCGGCTACACCTTC.

A few counts support this clonotype. V usage is TRBV7-3 and J usage is TRBJ2-6; D uncertain. The CDR3 loop spans 18 amino acids. Trimming stripped 4 bases from V and 0 bases from J, with 16 bases between. Germline CDR1 reads SGHTA; CDR2 reads FQGTGA. In DNA form, the CDR3 reads TGTGCCAGCAGCTACTTCCCCCCTGGCAACTCTGGGGCCAACGTCCTGACTTTC. Protein product: CASSYFPPGNSGANVLTF.